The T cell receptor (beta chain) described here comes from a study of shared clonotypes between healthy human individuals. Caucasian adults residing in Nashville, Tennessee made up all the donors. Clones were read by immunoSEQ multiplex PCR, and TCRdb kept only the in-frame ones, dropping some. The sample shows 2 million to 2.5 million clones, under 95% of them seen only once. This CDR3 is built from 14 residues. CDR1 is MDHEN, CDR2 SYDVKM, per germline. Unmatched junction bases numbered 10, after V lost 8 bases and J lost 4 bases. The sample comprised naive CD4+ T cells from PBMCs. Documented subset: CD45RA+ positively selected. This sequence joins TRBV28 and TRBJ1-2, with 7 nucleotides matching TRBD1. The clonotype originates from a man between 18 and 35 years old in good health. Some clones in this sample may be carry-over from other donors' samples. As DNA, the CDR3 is TGTGCCAGCGAAGATGGACAGGTTATCTATGGCTACACCTTC. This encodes CASEDGQVIYGYTF.